The 5 T cell receptor beta chains presented below share a single source sample, sequenced in a study of T cells in Graves' hyperthyroidism and ophthalmopathy. Using RNA transcripts as the source, TCR beta CDR3 regions were amplified. A first-round RT-PCR of the TCR CDR3 used the HTBI primer set. TCRdb re-called the multiplex PCR reads through MiXCR, storing one row per CDR3 protein. The sample includes roughly 700,000 distinct CDR3 sequences, 11% to 15% seen only once; the top ten take roughly 10%. The sequenced sample was blood. All receptors derive from a young woman with Graves' hyperthyroidism.

The chain uses TRBV20-1 and TRBJ2-3; possibly TRBD2 for D (6 bases). Trimming pared 1 base from V and 4 bases from J, leaving 12 bases between. This CDR3 contains 14 residues. CDR1 is DFQATT and CDR2 is SNEGSKA in the germline V gene (reference sequence). The CDR3: CSARAGDGSDTQYF. The CDR3 coding sequence is TGCAGTGCTAGAGCGGGAGATGGTTCAGATACGCAGTATTTT.

This clonotype occurred a few times. The V call is TRBV4-1, the J call TRBJ2-1, with 12 bases fitting TRBD2. Germline values: CDR1 MGHRA, CDR2 YSYEKL. The CDR3 runs 19 residues. V lost 2 bases and J lost 8; bases outside the gene matches: 16. DNA of the CDR3: TGCGCCAGCAGCCAACAACAGGGGGCTCGGACTAGCGGGATCTATGAGCAGTTCTTC. Encoded protein: CASSQQQGARTSGIYEQFF.

This clonotype was seen at least ten times. This chain uses TRBV20-1 with TRBJ2-5; 7 bases map to TRBD2. Germline V gives CDR1 DFQATT, CDR2 SNEGSKA (reference sequence). V lost 6 bases, J lost 3 bases, and 10 bases stayed unmatched. The CDR3 covers 14 residues. CDR3 loop: CSAVPLADKETQYF. CDR3 DNA sequence: TGCAGTGCCGTACCCCTAGCGGACAAAGAGACCCAGTACTTC.

There are a few counts of this clonotype. The V and J genes are TRBV29-1 and TRBJ2-7; D possibly corresponds to TRBD1 (6 bases). The ends were cut back, 3 bases at V and 5 bases at J, with 11 bases in the middle. This CDR3 region has 12 residues. From germline, CDR1 is SQVTM and CDR2 ANQGSEA. This CDR3 is CSVEGALDEQYF. In nucleotides, the CDR3 is TGCAGCGTTGAGGGGGCACTAGACGAGCAGTACTTC.

This clonotype showed up just a few times. J is TRBJ1-2 and V is TRBV6-6; a possible D gene is TRBD1 (6 bases). Between the trimmed V and J ends, which lost 0 bases and 4 bases, there was a span of 12 bases. Germline V gene sequence: CDR1 MNHNY, CDR2 SVGAGI (reference sequence). The CDR3 runs to 15 residues. This CDR3 is CASSYSLGGGYGYTF. DNA of the CDR3: TGTGCCAGCAGTTACTCGCTCGGAGGGGGCTATGGCTACACCTTC.